The sequence of this T cell receptor beta chain was determined in a study of shared clonotypes between healthy human individuals. The CDR3 totals 13 residues. Trimming cost V 8 bases and J 7 bases; bases outside gene matches: 8. CDR1 and CDR2 from the germline V gene are SEHNR and FQNEAQ (reference sequence). Assay used: immunoSEQ multiplex PCR; TCRdb lists only in-frame clones, some missing. Of around 1.5 million clones listed, 95% to 99% are singletons. The receptor's source is a man aged 25-45 years in good health. Sequencing was done on a sample of naive CD4+ T cells sorted from blood. Subset reported: CD45RA+ positively selected. This chain links TRBV7-9 with TRBJ2-1; 7 bases match TRBD1. CDR3 amino acids: CASQKGAGNEQFF. DNA of the CDR3: TGTGCCAGCCAGAAGGGGGCTGGAAATGAGCAGTTCTTC.